A single sample gave rise to the 27 T cell receptor beta chains below, sequenced in a study of cytomegalovirus exposure and HLA in healthy donors. PCR amplification relied on 60 Vbeta primers (plus 13 Jbeta primers). Some clones are missing from TCRdb's copy, which holds only in-frame ones; the method was immunoSEQ multiplex PCR. This table has 95,000 to 150,000 clones, around three quarters appearing once. Sequenced input: PBMCs. The receptor source for this set is a woman between 40 and 55 years old in good health and CMV-seronegative.

The V call is TRBV2, the J call TRBJ2-3, with TRBD2 matching over 9 bases. Unmatched junction bases numbered 8, after V lost 3 bases and J lost 4 bases. Germline assignment: CDR1 SNHLY and CDR2 FYNNEI. The CDR3 covers 16 residues. In DNA, the CDR3 is TGTGCCAGCAGTGATGAGGGACTAGCATGGGCAGATACGCAGTATTTT. Protein product: CASSDEGLAWADTQYF.

On this clone itself: The junction does not match germline at one end; this may be a read error. The V call is TRBV7-9, the J call TRBJ2-1; no firm D call. Germline V lookup: CDR1 SEHNR, CDR2 FQNEAQ (reference sequence). The CDR3 spans 12 residues. The CDR3, as DNA: TGTGCCAGCAGCTTCTCCTTCAATGAGCAGTTCTTC. Its protein is CASSFSFNEQFF.

J is TRBJ2-5 and V is TRBV7-6, with 11 bases lining up with TRBD1. Germline loops: CDR1 SGHVS, CDR2 FNYEAQ. The CDR3 loop spans 16 amino acids. Losses at the gene ends were 1 base for V and 2 bases for J; bases not matched to a gene: 3. The CDR3 protein is CASSLGTGGLQETQYF. The CDR3 DNA follows: TGTGCCAGCAGCTTAGGGACAGGGGGCCTACAAGAGACCCAGTACTTC.

This clone showed up just once. The rearrangement links TRBV7-2 to TRBJ2-7, with D possibly being TRBD2 (5 bases). This CDR3 comprises 14 residues. Trimming removed 0 bases from V and 2 bases from J, with 8 bases in between. The germline CDR1 and CDR2 sequences are SGHTA and FQGNSA. The CDR3, as DNA: TGTGCCAGCAGCTTAGCGTTTAGCGCCTACGAGCAGTACTTC. This encodes CASSLAFSAYEQYF. The full variable domain, in which reference TRBV7-2 and TRBJ2-7 provide the parts outside the CDR3, is GAGVSQSPSNKVTEKGKDVELRCDPISGHTALYWYRQSLGQGLEFLIYFQGNSAPDKSGLPSDRFSAERTGGSVSTLTIQRTQQEDSAVYLCASSLAFSAYEQYFGPGTRLTVT.

The V gene is TRBV11-2, the J gene TRBJ2-1; 9 bases fit TRBD2. The V gene end was trimmed by 4 bases and the J gene end by 6 bases; junction bases not matched to a gene: 4. This CDR3 is 14 amino acids long. Germline V lookup: CDR1 SGHAT, CDR2 FQNNGV. For the CDR3, the DNA is TGTGCCAGCAGCTCCGGACTAGCGAGCAATGAGCAGTTCTTC. It encodes CASSSGLASNEQFF.

The rearrangement links TRBV28 to TRBJ1-2; 9 bases agree with TRBD1. Germline-derived CDR1 and CDR2 are MDHEN and SYDVKM. The CDR3 loop spans 14 amino acids. V shed 6 bases, J shed 8 bases, and the junction held 10 bases outside the gene matches. In DNA, the CDR3 is TGTGCCAGCAGCTCGCCCGTCGGGACAGGGGGCTACACCTTC. This gives the protein CASSSPVGTGGYTF.

The chain has TRBV28 and TRBJ2-1; 11 bases are shared with TRBD2. The CDR3 totals 16 residues. Germline V gene lookup returns CDR1 MDHEN and CDR2 SYDVKM. V gave up 6 bases and J gave up 2 bases; unmatched junction bases: 6. CDR3 DNA sequence: TGTGCCAGCAGGCCTAGCGGGAGGACGACCTACAATGAGCAGTTCTTC. This encodes CASRPSGRTTYNEQFF.

About this clone: One junction end does not reproduce the germline sequence, and a read error may be involved. V gene TRBV28 combines with J gene TRBJ2-6; perhaps TRBD1 as D (5 bases). Germline loops: CDR1 MDHEN, CDR2 SYDVKM. The CDR3 extends over 14 amino acids. This CDR3 is CASSLHSGANGLTF. DNA of the CDR3: TGTGCCAGCAGTTTACACTCTGGGGCCAACGGCCTGACTTTC.

This chain uses TRBV28 with TRBJ2-7; 7 positions agree with TRBD2. The germline CDR1 and CDR2 sequences are MDHEN and SYDVKM. The CDR3 consists of 12 residues. Losses at the gene ends were 5 bases for V and 6 bases for J; bases not matched to a gene: 4. CDR3 amino acids: CASSIPGGEQYF. CDR3 sequence (DNA): TGTGCCAGCAGTATCCCGGGGGGCGAGCAGTACTTC.

The rearrangement joins TRBV9 to TRBJ2-1, with TRBD2 identical over 8 bases. Germline values: CDR1 SGDLS, CDR2 YYNGEE. V was clipped by 3 bases and J by 3 bases; unmatched bases: 11. CDR3 length: 17 residues. CDR3: CASSASGFDSDYNEQFF. The DNA of the CDR3 is TGTGCCAGCAGCGCTAGCGGGTTCGATAGTGACTACAATGAGCAGTTCTTC.

Here the CDR3 DNA reads TGTGCCAGCAGCAAAGGAACCGAGGAACAAGAGACCCAGTACTTC. This translates into CASSKGTEEQETQYF. The gene calls are TRBV21-1 and TRBJ2-5; the table gives TRBD2 as D, unverified against the DNA. TRBV21-1 counts as a pseudogene. The CDR3 runs to 15 residues.

V and J are TRBV7-2 and TRBJ2-2; 8 bases match TRBD2. The CDR3 spans 15 residues. Germline V gene data show CDR1 as SGHTA and CDR2 as FQGNSA. The V and J ends lost 5 bases and 7 bases, in that order; junction bases with no gene match: 9. This chain's CDR3 is CASSPGLGYNGELFF. The CDR3 DNA follows: TGTGCCAGCAGCCCGGGACTAGGCTATAACGGGGAGCTGTTTTTT.

CDR3 bases: TGCGCCAGCAGCTTGGACCCCACAGGGATGGGGTCCTACGAGCAGTACTTC. This translates into CASSLDPTGMGSYEQYF. V gene TRBV5-1 combines with J gene TRBJ2-7; possibly TRBD1 for D (6 bases). CDR3 size: 17 residues. Trimming left V 0 bases short and J 1 base short, with 17 bases between. Germline CDR1 reads SGHRS; CDR2 reads YFSETQ.

This chain's CDR3 is CAISEYGYEQYF. The CDR3, as DNA: TGTGCCATCAGTGAGTACGGCTACGAGCAGTACTTC. The rearrangement links TRBV10-3 to TRBJ2-7, with D unresolved. CDR3 length: 12 amino acids. Trimming pared 1 base from V and 3 bases from J, leaving 4 bases between. Germline assignment: CDR1 ENHRY and CDR2 SYGVKD.

The chain employs TRBV4-1 and TRBJ2-1; no firm D call. Germline loops: CDR1 MGHRA, CDR2 YSYEKL. V dropped 9 bases and J dropped 0 bases, with 18 bases sitting between them. CDR3 length equals 16 residues. CDR3: CASRTFPSVSYNEQFF. CDR3 nucleotides: TGCGCCAGTCGAACTTTCCCCTCGGTCTCCTACAATGAGCAGTTCTTC.

Points on this clone: Other DNA sequences of this sample code for an identical CDR3. The chain links TRBV7-9 to TRBJ1-5; D may be TRBD1 (5 bases). The V gene's germline CDR1 is SEHNR and CDR2 FQNEAQ (reference sequence). The CDR3 is made up of 13 amino acids. V was shortened by 4 bases and J by 6 bases, with 10 bases between the two germline ends. In nucleotides, the CDR3 is TGTGCCAGCAGCTCCCAGGGTTCTCAGCCCCAGCATTTT. Translation gives CASSSQGSQPQHF.

V usage is TRBV28 and J usage is TRBJ1-5; D ambiguous. This CDR3 has 16 amino acids. V lost 2 bases, J lost 0 bases, and 11 bases lay in between. CDR1 is MDHEN, CDR2 SYDVKM, per germline. The CDR3 bases are TGTGCCAGCAGTTTAAAGAGGAGTTATAGCAATCAGCCCCAGCATTTT. It encodes CASSLKRSYSNQPQHF.

To note about this clone: At the DNA level, this CDR3 is encoded by other sequences in the same sample as well. This chain links TRBV5-5 with TRBJ2-5; 7 bases match TRBD1. This CDR3 region has 14 residues. Germline V gene data show CDR1 as SGHKS and CDR2 as YYEKEE (reference sequence). The V gene end was trimmed by 2 bases and the J gene end by 2 bases; junction bases not matched to a gene: 3. The DNA of the CDR3 is TGTGCCAGCAGCTTCGGGGACAGACAAGAGACCCAGTACTTC. Protein sequence: CASSFGDRQETQYF.

In regard to this clone: In the same sample, other DNA sequences code for this CDR3. V and J are TRBV6-6 and TRBJ2-1; TRBD2 might be the D (5 bases). Germline V lookup: CDR1 MNHNY, CDR2 SVGAGI (reference sequence). Trimming pared 0 bases from V and 4 bases from J, leaving 7 bases between. The CDR3 is 14 residues long. The CDR3 is CASSYSRVYNEQFF. In DNA form, the CDR3 reads TGTGCCAGCAGTTACTCGAGGGTTTACAATGAGCAGTTCTTC.

The chain has TRBV7-9 and TRBJ2-2; maybe TRBD2 (6 bases). Trimming removed 1 base at V and 4 bases at J, with 16 bases between. This CDR3 is 17 amino acids long. Germline V gives CDR1 SEHNR, CDR2 FQNEAQ (reference sequence). The CDR3 sequence is CASSLGSGGSGTGELFF. The CDR3 DNA is TGTGCCAGCAGCTTAGGTTCCGGGGGTAGCGGCACCGGGGAGCTGTTTTTT.

Written as DNA, the CDR3 is TGTGCCAGCAGCTCGGGACTAGCAACTGGTGAGCAGTTCTTC. Its translation is CASSSGLATGEQFF. J is TRBJ2-1 and V is TRBV7-3; 9 bases line up with TRBD2. This CDR3 has 14 residues. Germline V gene data show CDR1 as SGHTA and CDR2 as FQGTGA. The junction had 7 bases not matched to a gene; V was cut back by 4 bases and J by 9 bases.

This clone has more than one count but fewer than ten. The CDR3, as DNA: TGTGCCAGCAGTTTGGACAGGGCGAACACTGAAGCTTTCTTT. Its protein is CASSLDRANTEAFF. This rearrangement joins TRBV27 to TRBJ1-1; TRBD1 matches at 8 bases. Germline assignment: CDR1 MNHEY and CDR2 SMNVEV (reference sequence). This CDR3 has 14 amino acids. Trimming took 3 bases from V and 1 from J; bases not matched to a gene: 1.

The sample holds a few counts of this clone. The sample holds other DNA sequences that translate to the same CDR3. The J gene is TRBJ2-5, the V gene TRBV18; D is perhaps TRBD1 (5 bases). CDR3 length: 13 amino acids. Germline values: CDR1 KGHSH, CDR2 LQKENI. Trimming pared 3 bases from V and 1 base from J, leaving 6 bases between. In DNA, the CDR3 is TGTGCCAGCTCACCCAGGGCCCAAGAGACCCAGTACTTC. This encodes CASSPRAQETQYF.

The CDR3 is CASSSVTSGKGYEQFF. CDR3 coding DNA: TGCGCCAGCAGCTCTGTGACTAGCGGGAAGGGTTATGAGCAGTTCTTC. The chain carries TRBV5-1 and TRBJ2-1; 11 bases fit TRBD2. Trimming at V came to 3 bases and at J to 8 bases, leaving 10 bases not matched to a gene. The germline gives CDR1 SGHRS, CDR2 YFSETQ. There are 16 residues in the CDR3.

This chain uses TRBV7-2 with TRBJ2-2; D may be TRBD1 (6 bases). V was trimmed by 5 bases and J by 2 bases, leaving 12 bases between them. Germline loops: CDR1 SGHTA, CDR2 FQGNSA. The CDR3 runs 15 residues. CDR3 nucleotides: TGTGCCAGCAGCCCCGGGACAACTAACACCGGGGAGCTGTTTTTT. This gives the protein CASSPGTTNTGELFF.

In its sample, this clone was seen once. V usage is TRBV6-5 and J usage is TRBJ1-1; tentatively, D is TRBD1 (6 bases). Trimming pared 6 bases from V and 5 bases from J, leaving 13 bases between. Germline V lookup: CDR1 MNHEY, CDR2 SVGAGI. The CDR3 runs to 13 residues. The CDR3 nucleotides are TGTGCCAGCAGAACGGGGGGCGGAACTGAAGCTTTCTTT. Its protein is CASRTGGGTEAFF.

The rearrangement joins TRBV7-9 to TRBJ1-2; D uncertain. Germline CDR1 SEHNR, CDR2 FQNEAQ (reference sequence). V was shortened by 3 bases and J by 4 bases, with 21 bases between the two germline ends. The CDR3 length is 17 residues. The CDR3 sequence is CASSLMWAPSSRYGYTF. CDR3 nucleotides: TGTGCCAGCAGCTTGATGTGGGCCCCTTCGTCCCGCTATGGCTACACCTTC.